One T cell receptor (beta chain) is described in this entry. TCRdb reanalyzed the 5' RACE reads and collapses them to one entry per CDR3 protein, without DNA. This sample's table reports about 380,000 distinct CDR3 sequences. CDR3 length equals 12 residues. Germline loops: CDR1 SNHLY, CDR2 FYNNEI. This sample is drawn from a study of T cells expressing NK-cell markers. As for the study in general: Source material for TCR beta repertoires consisted of sorted CD3+CD56+NKG2C+, CD3+CD56+NKG2C- and CD3+CD56-NKG2C+ T cells.

Sequencing input: blood T cells: a sorted CD56 or NKG2C T cell subset, CD4+ or CD8+ T cells, or bulk PBMC T cells (not recorded which). The source is a man aged 18-75 years in good health. V usage is TRBV2 and J usage is TRBJ2-7; the TCRdb D gene call, TRBD1, has no DNA to confirm it. CDR3 amino acids: CASTYVQDEQYF.